Sequencing of this T cell receptor (beta chain) was carried out in a study of T cells in Graves' hyperthyroidism and ophthalmopathy. Trimming shortened V by 7 bases and J by 4 bases, and 13 bases separated the two germline ends. CDR3 size: 13 residues. In germline, CDR1 is SNHLY, CDR2 FYNNEI. It was RNA transcripts that yielded the amplified TCR beta CDR3 regions. TCR CDR3 regions were first amplified by RT-PCR with HTBI primers. TCRdb reprocessed the multiplex PCR reads with MiXCR, giving one entry per CDR3 protein. This repertoire shows about 320,000 distinct CDR3 sequences, about 15% found once; its top ten account for approximately 31%. There are many counts of this clonotype.

The chain uses TRBV2 and TRBJ1-1, with D tentatively TRBD1 (6 bases). This sequence originates from a man younger than 40 with Graves' hyperthyroidism. The source material was blood. DNA of the CDR3: TGTGCCAGCAAGGGGGAAATGGGCACTGAAGCTTTCTTT. Protein sequence: CASKGEMGTEAFF. Supplemented by reference TRBV2 and TRBJ1-1, the full variable domain reads EPEVTQTPSHQVTQMGQEVILRCVPISNHLYFYWYRQILGQKVEFLVSFYNNEISEKSEIFDDQFSVERPDGSNFTLKIRSTKLEDSAMYFCASKGEMGTEAFFGQGTRLTVV.